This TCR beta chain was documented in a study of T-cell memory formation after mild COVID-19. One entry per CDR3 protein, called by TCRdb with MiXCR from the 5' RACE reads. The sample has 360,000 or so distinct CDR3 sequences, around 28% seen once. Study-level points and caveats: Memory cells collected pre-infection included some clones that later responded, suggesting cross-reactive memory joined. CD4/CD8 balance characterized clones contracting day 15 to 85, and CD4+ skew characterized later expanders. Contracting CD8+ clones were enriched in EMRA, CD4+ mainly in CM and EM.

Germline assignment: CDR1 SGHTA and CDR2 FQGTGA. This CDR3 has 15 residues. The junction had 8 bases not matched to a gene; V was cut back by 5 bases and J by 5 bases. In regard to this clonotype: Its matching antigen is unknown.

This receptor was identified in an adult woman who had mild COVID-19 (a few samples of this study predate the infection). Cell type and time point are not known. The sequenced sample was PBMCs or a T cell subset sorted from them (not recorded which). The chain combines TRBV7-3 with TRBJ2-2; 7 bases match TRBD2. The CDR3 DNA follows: TGTGCCAGCAGCCGCGGACTAGACACTACCGGGGAGCTGTTTTTT. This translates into CASSRGLDTTGELFF.